This T cell receptor beta chain appears in the sequencing data of a study of blood T cell repertoires in COVID-19. For the study at large: Both acute and convalescent COVID-19 samples were obtained from the United States, Italy and Spain.

In germline, CDR1 is MNHEY, CDR2 SVGAGI. The CDR3 contains 13 residues. V shed 4 bases and J 4 bases; nucleotides not matched to a gene: 3. In the source study's methods: Reference gene primer amplification yielded estimated nucleated cell counts. Sequencing was performed with immunoSEQ multiplex PCR; in TCRdb, only in-frame clones are kept and a portion is missing. From that table come the V and J calls and clone size; the DNA was used to work out D and trimming. The sample comprises more than 90,000 clones, around 87% of which are singletons, and under 14% rests with the top ten. Source material: peripheral blood. The genes are TRBV6-5 and TRBJ1-1, with TRBD1 matching over 7 bases. This sequence was found in a woman aged 25-40 years with acute or convalescent COVID-19. CDR3 in DNA: TGTGCCAGCAGTTTTAGGGGGCTCACTGAAGCTTTCTTT. This translates into CASSFRGLTEAFF.